The table lists the clone carrying this T cell receptor (beta chain) with a few counts. The record originates from a study of CD8 T cells in Susac syndrome. RNA amounts of roughly 0.5 to 1 ug underwent reverse transcription with random hexamers. TCRdb redid the calling of the immunoSEQ multiplex PCR reads with MiXCR, one entry per CDR3 protein. The table lists 130,000 or so distinct CDR3 sequences, 80% to 85% of them singletons, with around 0.49% in the top ten. In germline, CDR1 is SGHKS, CDR2 YYEKEE (reference sequence). The CDR3 extends over 15 amino acids. Trimming stripped 0 bases from V and 1 base from J, with 8 bases between. Sequencing targeted TCR beta in T cells from blood (CD8+ and CD4+). CD8+ and CD4+ T cells were negatively isolated; TEMRA cells were FACS-enriched.

Sequenced sample: CD8+ T cells from PBMCs. The TCR originated in a human donor with multiple sclerosis. This chain links TRBV5-5 with TRBJ2-1, with D possibly TRBD2 on 6 matching bases. CDR3 amino acids: CASSLDGGSYNEQFF. The DNA for the CDR3 is TGTGCCAGCAGCTTGGATGGGGGGTCCTACAATGAGCAGTTCTTC.